This TCR beta chain was identified during a study of cytomegalovirus exposure and HLA in healthy donors. Study conclusions and caveats: The authors later found HLA-associated TCR beta chains more clonally expanded than equally common others. Overall, roughly 150 TCR beta chains were annotated as cytomegalovirus-associated. Most of the TCR beta V segments (in an earlier analysis) were productive either about 87% or about 30% of the time.

The CDR3 sequence is 14 residues long. V was shortened by 2 bases and J by 2 bases, with 9 bases between the two germline ends. Looked up from germline, CDR1 is LGHNA and CDR2 is YNFKEQ. On this clone: Antigen specificity is unknown.

Vbeta (60) and Jbeta (13) primers were used in the PCR. Sequenced by immunoSEQ multiplex PCR; TCRdb stores in-frame clones only, minus some. The repertoire includes about 78,000 clones, 55% to 85% of them detected once, and more than 9.5% sits in the top ten. The sample comprised PBMCs. The sequence came from a woman aged 40 to 50 in good health and CMV-seropositive. This chain joins TRBV4-2 and TRBJ1-1; D is unresolved. DNA for the CDR3: TGTGCCAGCAGCCAAATAACACAAAACACTGAAGCTTTCTTT. This codes for CASSQITQNTEAFF.